This TCR beta chain was obtained from a study of T cells in narcolepsy. Study in general: Donors had narcolepsy type 1 or type 2, or were healthy controls. Study-level findings and limits: Autoreactive clonotypes reportedly recurred in blood of same and different patients, not controls. Some memory CD4+ repertoires had no autoreactive clone sequences. Same-patient CSF and blood CD4+ T cell clonotypes included HCRT-specific and TRIB2-specific autoreactive ones.

This clone came up a few times. Antigen: not known. Clones were read by immunoSEQ multiplex PCR, and TCRdb kept only the in-frame ones, dropping some. The sample shows around 30,000 clones, 81% of them seen only once. The receptor comes from a human donor in good health. Sample: memory (CD45RA-) CD4+ T cells from blood.

This CDR3 reads CASSTRDSLEQYF. CDR3 sequence (DNA): TGTGCCAGCAGCACCCGGGACAGTTTGGAGCAGTACTTC. V gene TRBV7-9 combines with J gene TRBJ2-7, with 7 bases matching TRBD1. V was pared by 5 bases and J by 7 bases, with 8 bases of the junction left unmatched. The CDR3 is made up of 13 amino acids. Germline V gene data show CDR1 as SEHNR and CDR2 as FQNEAQ (reference sequence).